This TCR beta chain was profiled in a study of technical replicates of blood from a handful of donors. Profiled with immunoSEQ multiplex PCR; TCRdb holds only in-frame clones, not every one. This table has about 99,000 clones, 95% appearing once. Source material: T cells isolated from PBMCs. The sequence was collected from a human donor in good health.

As DNA, the CDR3 is TGTGCCAGCAGCCCGACAGGGGGCTTAGAAAAACTGTTTTTT. Translating gives CASSPTGGLEKLFF. V is TRBV6-6 and J is TRBJ1-4, with 10 positions matching TRBD1. The CDR3 totals 14 residues. Trimming at V came to 6 bases and at J to 8 bases, leaving 6 bases not matched to a gene. From germline, CDR1 is MNHNY and CDR2 SVGAGI (reference sequence).